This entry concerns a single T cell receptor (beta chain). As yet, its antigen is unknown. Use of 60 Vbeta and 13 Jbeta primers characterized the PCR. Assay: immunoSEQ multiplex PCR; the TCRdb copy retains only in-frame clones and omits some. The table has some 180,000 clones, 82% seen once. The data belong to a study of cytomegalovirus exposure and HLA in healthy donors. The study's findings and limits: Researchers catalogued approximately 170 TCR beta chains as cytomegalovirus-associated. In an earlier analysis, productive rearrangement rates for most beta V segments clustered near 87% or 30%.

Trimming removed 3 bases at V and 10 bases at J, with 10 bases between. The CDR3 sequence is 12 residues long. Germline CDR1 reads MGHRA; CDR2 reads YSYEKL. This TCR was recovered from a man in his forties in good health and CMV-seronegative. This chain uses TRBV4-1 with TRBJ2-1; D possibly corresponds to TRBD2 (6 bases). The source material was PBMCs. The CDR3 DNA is TGCGCCAGCAGCCACCCTCTAGCGGAGCAGTTCTTC. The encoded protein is CASSHPLAEQFF.